This entry describes one TCR beta chain. At one end the junction does not follow the germline gene, possibly because of a read error. This sample stems from a study of CD8 T cells in Susac syndrome. High-throughput TCR beta sequencing covered peripheral CD8+ and CD4+ T cells. An input of about 0.45 to 1 ug of RNA was subjected to reverse transcription using random hexamers. The immunoSEQ assay covered 54 Vbeta and 13 Jbeta segments for CDR3. TCRdb used MiXCR to reprocess the immunoSEQ multiplex PCR reads, holding one entry per CDR3 protein. This repertoire shows 200,000 to 250,000 distinct CDR3 sequences, 85% to 95% found once; its top ten account for over 0.15%. This receptor was obtained from a human donor with Susac syndrome. The sequencing input was CD4+ T cells from PBMCs.

The CDR3: CASSEDPGTYEQYF. In DNA form, the CDR3 reads TGTGCCAGCAGCGAAGACCCCGGGACCTACGAGCAGTACTTC. The gene calls are TRBV14 and TRBJ2-7; tentative D call: TRBD2 (5 bases). Germline CDR1 is SGHDN and CDR2 is FVKESK. This CDR3 comprises 14 residues.